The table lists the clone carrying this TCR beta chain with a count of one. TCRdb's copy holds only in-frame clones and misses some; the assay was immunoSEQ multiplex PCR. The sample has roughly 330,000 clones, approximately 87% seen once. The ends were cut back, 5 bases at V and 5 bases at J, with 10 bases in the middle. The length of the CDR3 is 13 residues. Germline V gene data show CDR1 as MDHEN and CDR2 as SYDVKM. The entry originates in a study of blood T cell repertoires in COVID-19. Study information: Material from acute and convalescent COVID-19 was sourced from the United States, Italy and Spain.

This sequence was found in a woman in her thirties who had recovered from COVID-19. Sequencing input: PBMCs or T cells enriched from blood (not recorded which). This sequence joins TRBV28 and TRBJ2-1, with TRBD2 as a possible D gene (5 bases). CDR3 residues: CASSTGLNNEQFF. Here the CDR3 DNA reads TGTGCCAGCAGTACCGGACTCAACAATGAGCAGTTCTTC.